Listed below are T cell receptor beta chains from one sample, sequenced in a study of blood T cell repertoires in COVID-19. This table comes from immunoSEQ multiplex PCR, and its TCRdb copy is limited to in-frame clones, with some not included. The profile shows approximately 78,000 clones, approximately 85% of them singletons. The sequenced sample was peripheral blood. The receptors originated from a man aged 45 to 65 with acute or convalescent COVID-19. CDR3s include the opening cysteine and the closing phenylalanine or tryptophan. A D gene is named only where the DNA matches it firmly. Clone size is stated in some rows and not others, as once, few, many or a class when expanded.

V gene	clone size	D gene	J gene	CDR3 protein	CDR3 DNA
TRBV4-1	-	-	TRBJ1-2	CASSQVPQNYGYTF	TGCGCCAGCAGCCAAGTTCCACAAAACTATGGCTACACCTTC
TRBV11-3	-	-	TRBJ2-3	CASSSGGGGTDTQYF	TGTGCCAGCAGCTCCGGGGGTGGAGGCACAGATACGCAGTATTTT
TRBV30	-	TRBD1	TRBJ1-5	CAWSKTGNQPQHF	TGTGCCTGGAGTAAGACAGGGAATCAGCCCCAGCATTTT
TRBV7-7	-	-	TRBJ2-5	CASSLGVRGRGETQYF	TGTGCCAGCAGCTTAGGGGTTCGGGGTCGTGGGGAGACCCAGTACTTC
TRBV7-9	-	-	TRBJ2-7	CASSMTVLYEQYF	TGTGCCAGCAGCATGACAGTACTCTACGAGCAGTACTTC
TRBV29-1	-	-	TRBJ1-1	CSVEGTSRAFF	TGCAGCGTTGAAGGGACATCGAGAGCTTTCTTT
TRBV6-6	-	-	TRBJ2-7	CASSLYYEQYF	TGTGCCAGCAGTCTCTACTACGAGCAGTACTTC
TRBV2	-	-	TRBJ1-1	CASRLQGTEAFF	TGTGCCAGCAGGCTACAGGGCACGGAAGCTTTCTTT
TRBV11-2	medium-sized	-	TRBJ1-1	CASGNTEAFF	TGTGCCAGCGGCAACACTGAAGCTTTCTTT
TRBV6-6	-	TRBD1	TRBJ1-2	CASRPGQGGGYTF	TGTGCCAGCAGGCCGGGACAGGGGGGTGGCTACACCTTC
TRBV2	once	TRBD2	TRBJ2-1	CASGTSRNNEQFF	TGTGCCTCCGGGACTAGCAGAAACAATGAGCAGTTCTTC
TRBV24-1	-	TRBD1	TRBJ2-3	CATSDPLQGERTDTQYF	TGTGCCACCAGTGATCCCCTACAGGGGGAACGCACAGATACGCAGTATTTT
TRBV30	-	-	TRBJ1-1	CAGIIGGGYTEAFF	TGTGCCGGAATCATAGGGGGTGGATACACTGAAGCTTTCTTT
TRBV10-1	few	-	TRBJ1-1	CASSEGGVNTEAFF	TGCGCCAGCAGTGAGGGAGGGGTGAACACTGAAGCTTTCTTT
TRBV3-1/TRBV3-2	-	-	TRBJ1-5	CASSQDGLINQPQHF	TGTGCCAGCAGCCAAGATGGACTCATCAATCAGCCCCAGCATTTT
TRBV11-2	-	TRBD2	TRBJ2-7	CASSLDLSGGYEQYF	TGTGCCAGCAGCTTAGATCTTAGCGGGGGGTACGAGCAGTACTTC
TRBV19	-	-	TRBJ2-5	CAVGAPGGEETQYF	TGTGCCGTCGGCGCGCCCGGCGGGGAAGAGACCCAGTACTTC
TRBV11-2	-	TRBD2	TRBJ2-1	CASSFFGRGGVNEQFF	TGTGCCAGCAGCTTTTTCGGGCGGGGGGGCGTGAATGAGCAGTTCTTC
TRBV9	-	-	TRBJ2-2	CASSVGLLPRPNTGELFF	TGTGCCAGCAGCGTAGGACTCCTCCCCCGGCCGAACACCGGGGAGCTGTTTTTT
TRBV25-1	-	TRBD1	TRBJ2-7	CASSERTGRLHEQYF	TGTGCCAGCAGTGAACGGACAGGGAGATTGCACGAGCAGTACTTC
TRBV27	-	TRBD1	TRBJ2-2	CASRLTGAAGELFF	TGTGCCAGCAGACTGACAGGGGCCGCCGGGGAGCTGTTTTTT
TRBV7-3	-	TRBD1	TRBJ2-1	CASSLTRDRGSNEQFF	TGTGCCAGCAGCTTAACTAGGGACAGGGGGTCCAATGAGCAGTTCTTC
TRBV3-1/TRBV3-2	-	-	TRBJ1-2	CASSQDRDYGYTF	TGTGCCAGCAGCCAAGATCGGGACTATGGCTACACCTTC
TRBV10-1	once	TRBD2	TRBJ2-1	CASGGLAPHEQFF	TGCGCCAGCGGAGGACTAGCCCCCCATGAGCAGTTCTTC
TRBV7-9	-	-	TRBJ2-3	CASSPQEDTQYF	TGTGCCAGCAGCCCACAGGAGGATACGCAGTATTTT
TRBV10-3	-	-	TRBJ2-5	CAISEPTGNFGETQYF	TGTGCCATCAGTGAGCCAACAGGGAATTTTGGAGAGACCCAGTACTTC
TRBV3-1/TRBV3-2	few	-	TRBJ1-1	CASSRTTNTEAFF	TGTGCCAGCAGCCGCACAACGAACACTGAAGCTTTCTTT
TRBV6-5	-	-	TRBJ1-1	CATQSEPARGTEAFF	TGTGCCACCCAATCCGAGCCGGCCCGCGGCACTGAAGCTTTCTTT
TRBV11-2	-	-	TRBJ2-3	CASSLSEGDTQYF	TGTGCCAGCAGCTTATCAGAGGGAGATACGCAGTATTTT
TRBV6-6	-	-	TRBJ2-2	CASRGGGRDTGELFF	TGTGCCAGCAGAGGCGGAGGGAGAGACACCGGGGAGCTGTTTTTT
TRBV28	-	TRBD1	TRBJ1-5	CASSPQQGRGEQPQHF	TGTGCCAGCAGTCCACAACAGGGGCGCGGTGAACAGCCCCAGCATTTT
TRBV5-1	-	TRBD2	TRBJ2-1	CASSSGGFNEQFF	TGCGCCAGCAGTAGCGGGGGCTTCAATGAGCAGTTCTTC
TRBV4-2	medium-sized	TRBD2	TRBJ2-3	CASSQHRTSGGTDTQYF	TGTGCCAGCAGCCAACATAGGACTAGCGGGGGCACAGATACGCAGTATTTT
TRBV29-1	-	-	TRBJ1-1	CSVGEGANTEAFF	TGCAGCGTTGGGGAGGGCGCGAACACTGAAGCTTTCTTT
TRBV6-1	-	-	TRBJ2-3	CASSDFGGGTQYF	TGTGCCAGCAGTGATTTTGGGGGCGGTACGCAGTATTTT
TRBV30	-	-	TRBJ2-2	CAWRGQGITGELFF	TGTGCCTGGAGAGGGCAGGGGATCACCGGGGAGCTGTTTTTT
TRBV20-1	-	-	TRBJ1-1	CSASLFPGNTEAFF	TGCAGTGCTAGTCTGTTCCCGGGGAACACTGAAGCTTTCTTT
TRBV7-9	-	TRBD1	TRBJ2-3	CASSPMAGGTDTQYF	TGTGCCAGCAGCCCAATGGCAGGGGGTACAGATACGCAGTATTTT
TRBV5-4	-	-	TRBJ2-7	CASSSVGRVDEQYF	TGTGCCAGCAGCTCGGTCGGCAGGGTTGACGAGCAGTACTTC
TRBV9	-	TRBD2	TRBJ2-1	CASSPRGGTYNEQFF	TGTGCCAGCAGCCCGCGGGGGGGCACCTACAATGAGCAGTTCTTC
TRBV5-6	-	TRBD2	TRBJ2-1	CASSLAGGFDEQFF	TGTGCCAGCAGCTTGGCGGGGGGGTTCGATGAGCAGTTCTTC
TRBV11-3	-	TRBD1	TRBJ2-2	CASSAYRGRNTGELFF	TGTGCCAGCAGCGCTTACAGGGGGCGAAACACCGGGGAGCTGTTTTTT
TRBV5-4	-	TRBD2	TRBJ2-3	CASSSGLAGGVFTDTQYF	TGTGCCAGCAGCTCGGGACTAGCGGGGGGGGTATTCACAGATACGCAGTATTTT
TRBV7-8	-	TRBD2	TRBJ2-7	CASSLGLAGGFGEQYF	TGTGCCAGCAGCTTGGGACTAGCGGGCGGGTTTGGCGAGCAGTACTTC
TRBV3-1/TRBV3-2	-	TRBD2	TRBJ2-1	CASSQSQAGGPEQFF	TGTGCCAGCAGCCAAAGCCAAGCGGGGGGGCCTGAGCAGTTCTTC
TRBV13	-	TRBD1	TRBJ2-7	CASSQGRDREGYEQYF	TGTGCCAGCAGCCAGGGGAGGGACAGGGAGGGATACGAGCAGTACTTC
TRBV18	-	TRBD2	TRBJ2-7	CASSPKTSGGNYEQYF	TGTGCCAGCTCACCTAAAACTAGCGGGGGCAACTACGAGCAGTACTTC
TRBV20-1	-	TRBD1	TRBJ1-1	CSASRQGADTEAFF	TGCAGTGCTAGTCGACAGGGGGCCGACACTGAAGCTTTCTTT
TRBV7-2	-	-	TRBJ1-3	CASSLGLSGNTIYF	TGTGCCAGCAGCTTGGGCCTCAGTGGAAACACCATATATTTT
TRBV11-2	-	TRBD1	TRBJ1-6	CASSLIWTGDSPLHF	TGTGCCAGCAGCTTAATATGGACAGGGGATTCACCCCTCCACTTT
TRBV27	-	-	TRBJ2-3	CASTEGRLGGTDTQYF	TGTGCCAGCACCGAGGGGCGACTCGGGGGAACAGATACGCAGTATTTT
TRBV5-5	-	TRBD1	TRBJ2-3	CASSLPITGADTQYF	TGTGCCAGCAGCCTACCTATTACAGGGGCAGATACGCAGTATTTT
TRBV3-1/TRBV3-2	-	-	TRBJ1-1	CASSQGGSGWATEAFF	TGTGCCAGCAGCCAAGGCGGGAGTGGGTGGGCCACTGAAGCTTTCTTT
TRBV6-5	once	-	TRBJ1-2	CASKPGQPIYGYTF	TGTGCCAGCAAACCTGGACAACCGATTTATGGCTACACCTTC
TRBV12-3/TRBV12-4	many	-	TRBJ2-1	CASGRRLEQFF	TGTGCCAGCGGAAGGAGACTAGAGCAGTTCTTC
TRBV5-1	-	TRBD2	TRBJ2-1	CASSRGDVNEQFF	TGCGCCAGCAGTCGGGGGGATGTCAATGAGCAGTTCTTC
TRBV10-2	-	TRBD2	TRBJ2-3	CASSGTQAGGRTDTQYF	TGCGCCAGCAGTGGGACCCAGGCGGGGGGGCGCACAGATACGCAGTATTTT